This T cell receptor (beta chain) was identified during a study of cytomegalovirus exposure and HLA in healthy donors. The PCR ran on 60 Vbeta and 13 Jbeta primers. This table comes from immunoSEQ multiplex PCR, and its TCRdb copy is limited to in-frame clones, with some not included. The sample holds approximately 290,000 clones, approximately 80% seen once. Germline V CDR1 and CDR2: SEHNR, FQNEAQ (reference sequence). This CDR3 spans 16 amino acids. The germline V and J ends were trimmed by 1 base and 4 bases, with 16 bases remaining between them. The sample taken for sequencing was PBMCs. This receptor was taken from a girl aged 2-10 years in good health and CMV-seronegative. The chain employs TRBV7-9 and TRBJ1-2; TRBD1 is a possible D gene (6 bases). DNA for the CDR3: TGTGCCAGCAGCTTAGAGGTCGCGGGGGCCCCCTATGGCTACACCTTC. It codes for CASSLEVAGAPYGYTF.